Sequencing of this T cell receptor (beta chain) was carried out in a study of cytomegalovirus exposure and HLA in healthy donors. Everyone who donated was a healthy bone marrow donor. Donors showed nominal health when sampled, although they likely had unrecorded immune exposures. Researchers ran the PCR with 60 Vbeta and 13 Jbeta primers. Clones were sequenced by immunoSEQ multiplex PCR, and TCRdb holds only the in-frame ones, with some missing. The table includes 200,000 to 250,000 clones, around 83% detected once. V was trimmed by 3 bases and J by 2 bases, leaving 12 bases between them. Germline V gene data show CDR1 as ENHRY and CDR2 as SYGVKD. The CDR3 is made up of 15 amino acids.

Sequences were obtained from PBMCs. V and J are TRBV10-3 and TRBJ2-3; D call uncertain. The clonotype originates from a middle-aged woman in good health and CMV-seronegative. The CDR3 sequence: CAISEEATPTDTQYF. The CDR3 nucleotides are TGTGCCATCAGTGAAGAGGCGACCCCCACAGATACGCAGTATTTT.